Sequencing of this TCR beta chain was carried out in a study of T cells in Graves' hyperthyroidism and ophthalmopathy. The study, taken as a whole, reports: In the analysis, a 13 V-J model separated ophthalmopathy from stable hyperthyroidism.

This clonotype was found many times. Its specificity is unknown. Amplification of TCR beta CDR3 regions was performed using RNA transcripts as template. First-round RT-PCR targeting the TCR CDR3 was performed with the HTBI primer set. TCRdb passed the multiplex PCR reads through MiXCR, listing each CDR3 protein once. Of about 350,000 distinct CDR3 sequences listed, roughly 20% are singletons. V trimming: 7 bases; J trimming: 4 bases; junction bases outside the gene matches: 6. The CDR3 totals 13 residues. Germline loops: CDR1 SNHLY, CDR2 FYNNEI. This clonotype originated in a woman aged 35 to 49 with Graves' ophthalmopathy. The V and J genes are TRBV2 and TRBJ1-2; 7 nucleotides agree with TRBD1. What was sequenced was blood. CDR3 residues: CASTGGWVYGYTF. The DNA for the CDR3 is TGTGCCAGCACAGGGGGTTGGGTCTATGGCTACACCTTC.